This T cell receptor (beta chain) was found in a study of cytomegalovirus exposure and HLA in healthy donors. Germline V lookup: CDR1 SGHRS, CDR2 YFSETQ. CDR3 length: 15 amino acids. V lost 2 bases and J lost 0, with 11 bases in between. This clone has a handful of counts. The PCR employed 60 Vbeta primers together with 13 Jbeta primers. Clones were read by immunoSEQ multiplex PCR, and TCRdb kept only the in-frame ones, dropping some. The table has 120,000 or so clones, roughly 18% seen once. V usage is TRBV5-1 and J usage is TRBJ1-2; D unresolved. The sequence came from a female donor in good health and CMV-seropositive. The sequenced sample was PBMCs. Written as DNA, the CDR3 is TGCGCCAGCAGCTTTACGGCGGACTCTAACTATGGCTACACCTTC. Encoded protein: CASSFTADSNYGYTF.